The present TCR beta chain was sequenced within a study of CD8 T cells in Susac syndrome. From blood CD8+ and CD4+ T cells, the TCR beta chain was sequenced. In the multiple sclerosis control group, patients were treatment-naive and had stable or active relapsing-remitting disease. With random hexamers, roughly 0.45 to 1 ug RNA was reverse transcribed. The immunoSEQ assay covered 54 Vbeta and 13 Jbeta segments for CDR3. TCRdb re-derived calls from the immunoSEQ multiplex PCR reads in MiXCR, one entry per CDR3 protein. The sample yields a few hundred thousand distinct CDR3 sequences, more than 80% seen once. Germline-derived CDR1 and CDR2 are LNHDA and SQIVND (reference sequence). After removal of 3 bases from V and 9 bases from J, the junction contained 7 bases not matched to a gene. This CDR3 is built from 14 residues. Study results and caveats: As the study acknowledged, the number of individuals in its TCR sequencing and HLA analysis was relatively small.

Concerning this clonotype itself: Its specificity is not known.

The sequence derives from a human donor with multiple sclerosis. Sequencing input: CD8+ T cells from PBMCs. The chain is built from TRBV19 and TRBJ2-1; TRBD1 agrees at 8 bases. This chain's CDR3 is CASSIWQGAGEQFF. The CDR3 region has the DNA TGTGCCAGTAGTATTTGGCAGGGGGCCGGTGAGCAGTTCTTC.